These T cell receptor beta chains were read from a single sample in a study of cytomegalovirus exposure and HLA in healthy donors. Measured with immunoSEQ multiplex PCR; TCRdb has only the in-frame clones, and not every one. Recorded here are 100,000 to 150,000 clones; the top ten clones represent about 1.8%. The specimen sequenced was PBMCs. These receptors were obtained from a man younger than 35 in good health and CMV-seronegative. CDR3s leave out the opening cysteine and the closing phenylalanine or tryptophan. The order of the fields is V gene, D gene, J gene, CDR3 protein. A D gene is named only where the DNA matches it firmly.

TRBV21-1	NA	TRBJ2-1	ANARDYPLGTSGKYNEQF
TRBV6-5	NA	TRBJ2-5	ASSYSTSETQY
TRBV21-1	NA	TRBJ2-1	ASSKPPPRTSGSYNEQF
TRBV28	TRBD1	TRBJ2-1	ASSTAGGWCNEQF
TRBV7-9	NA	TRBJ1-2	ASSPWTVNYGYT
TRBV6-1	TRBD2	TRBJ2-2	ASSGGGLAGSGTGELF
TRBV19	TRBD1	TRBJ1-5	ASRKGRQGKLNQPQH
TRBV2	TRBD1	TRBJ2-7	ASSTTTGESYEQY
TRBV29-1	TRBD2	TRBJ2-1	SALRGGPRNEQF
TRBV6-5	NA	TRBJ2-7	ASSQDSYEQY
TRBV15	NA	TRBJ2-7	ATSRDLQGGYEQY
TRBV5-1	NA	TRBJ1-1	ASSEQGWTEAF
TRBV28	NA	TRBJ1-5	ASSLSGPNSNQPQH
TRBV11-2	TRBD1	TRBJ1-2	ASSSPRQGANYGYT
TRBV7-9	TRBD1	TRBJ2-7	ASSWKGQGSEQY
TRBV28	TRBD1	TRBJ2-7	ASRPFGTGSAGEQY
TRBV6-1	NA	TRBJ1-1	ASSEFGLSAEAF
TRBV19	TRBD1	TRBJ1-5	ASSGQGDFQPQH
TRBV30	TRBD1	TRBJ1-5	AWSTGTALNQPQH
TRBV11-3	NA	TRBJ2-2	ASSLDSGRNTGELF
TRBV5-6	NA	TRBJ2-3	ASSLRSTRATDTQY
TRBV5-6	TRBD1	TRBJ1-3	ASSRPGTEASGNTIY
TRBV5-1	NA	TRBJ1-2	ASSLATASYGYT
TRBV6-5	TRBD2	TRBJ2-7	ASTTTSGHLYEQY
TRBV7-9	TRBD1	TRBJ1-5	ASSLGTGGVGQPQH
TRBV19	NA	TRBJ2-7	ASSAGSYEQY
TRBV29-1	NA	TRBJ2-5	SVGQVQETQY
TRBV18	NA	TRBJ1-5	ASSPPIRPGNRPQH
TRBV20-1	TRBD1	TRBJ2-1	SATDRAEQF
TRBV6-6	TRBD2	TRBJ2-1	ASEGTSGYNEQF
TRBV7-6	TRBD2	TRBJ2-3	ASSNSGNTQY
TRBV9	NA	TRBJ1-3	ASSDLSGAGNTIY
TRBV7-3	TRBD1	TRBJ2-2	ASSLQGAGELF
TRBV5-6	NA	NA	ASSPYGGGASYEQY
TRBV14	NA	TRBJ1-2	ASSQEFLVDYGYT
TRBV5-1	TRBD1	TRBJ1-1	ASSSGTGGMNTEAF
TRBV9	TRBD1	TRBJ1-4	ASSTTDRATNEKLF
TRBV5-4	TRBD2	TRBJ2-7	ASSLSGLARAAEQY
TRBV6-5	TRBD2	TRBJ2-1	ASKRQRESHEQF
TRBV10-2	NA	TRBJ1-1	ASSPTLRQAGKEAF
TRBV4-3	NA	TRBJ2-1	ASSQEYPGEQF
TRBV7-8	NA	TRBJ1-3	VSSLLGRQGFSSGNTIY
TRBV6-6	TRBD1	TRBJ1-5	ASSTQGEGNQPQH
TRBV6-1	NA	TRBJ2-5	ASSVRPPRRETQY
TRBV29-1	TRBD2	TRBJ2-7	SVGGGTGGLLEQY
TRBV5-6	NA	TRBJ2-1	ASSWYRPPGSPQF
TRBV9	NA	TRBJ2-7	ASSDSRTDSDLKGKQY
TRBV9	NA	TRBJ1-6	ASSVQGIGNSPLH
TRBV4-3	TRBD2	TRBJ2-2	ASSQGGGVAGELF
TRBV5-6	TRBD1	TRBJ2-7	ASSFGGRQGEQY
TRBV9	TRBD1	TRBJ1-4	ASSVAPGQVNEKLF
TRBV7-6	TRBD1	TRBJ2-7	ASSSDRGPYEQY
TRBV10-3	NA	TRBJ1-4	AISLTVDEKLF
TRBV6-5	TRBD1	TRBJ1-2	ASSLYYTGEYGYT
TRBV5-1	TRBD1	TRBJ2-3	ASSPEGQATDTQY
TRBV7-9	TRBD1	TRBJ1-4	ASSGLQGAGDEKLF
TRBV7-2	TRBD1	TRBJ2-3	ASSLVRTGGHPSTDTQY